This T cell receptor (beta chain) was sequenced for a study of blood T cell repertoires in COVID-19. Study as a whole: The United States, Italy and Spain supplied acute and convalescent COVID-19 samples. T cells, B-cell-depleted T cells, or PBMCs provided the cDNA or gDNA that served as material.

Study processing details: By means of reference gene primer amplification, nucleated cell counts were estimated. Measured with immunoSEQ multiplex PCR; TCRdb has only the in-frame clones, and not every one. From that table come the V and J calls and clone size; the DNA was used to work out D and trimming. The data hold approximately 230,000 clones, with about nine tenths observed a single time. V shed 3 bases and J 0 bases; nucleotides not matched to a gene: 4. CDR3 length: 15 amino acids. Germline CDR1 DFQATT, CDR2 SNEGSKA (reference sequence). Patients in Seattle were enrolled during active infection, then followed longitudinally.

Source material: peripheral blood. The sequence came from a woman under 40 with COVID-19, enrolled during active disease. This rearrangement joins TRBV20-1 to TRBJ2-2; 7 nucleotides line up with TRBD2. The CDR3 bases are TGCAGTGCTAGTGCCAGCGGGACGAACACCGGGGAGCTGTTTTTT. Translation: CSASASGTNTGELFF.